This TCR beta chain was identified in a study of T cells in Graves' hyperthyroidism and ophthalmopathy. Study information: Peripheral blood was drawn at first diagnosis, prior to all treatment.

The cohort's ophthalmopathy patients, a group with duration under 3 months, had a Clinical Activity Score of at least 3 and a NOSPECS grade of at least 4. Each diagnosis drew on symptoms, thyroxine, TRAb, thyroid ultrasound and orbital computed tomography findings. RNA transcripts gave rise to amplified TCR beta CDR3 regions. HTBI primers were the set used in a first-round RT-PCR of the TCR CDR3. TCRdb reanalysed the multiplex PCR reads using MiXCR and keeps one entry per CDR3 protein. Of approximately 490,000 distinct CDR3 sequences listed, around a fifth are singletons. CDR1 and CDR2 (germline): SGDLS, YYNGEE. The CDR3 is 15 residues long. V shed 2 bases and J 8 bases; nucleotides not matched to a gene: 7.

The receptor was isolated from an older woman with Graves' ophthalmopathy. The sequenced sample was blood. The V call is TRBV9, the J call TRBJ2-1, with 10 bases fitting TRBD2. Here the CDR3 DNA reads TGTGCCAGCAGCGTCGGAGCGGGAGGGTGGGATGAGCAGTTCTTC. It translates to CASSVGAGGWDEQFF.